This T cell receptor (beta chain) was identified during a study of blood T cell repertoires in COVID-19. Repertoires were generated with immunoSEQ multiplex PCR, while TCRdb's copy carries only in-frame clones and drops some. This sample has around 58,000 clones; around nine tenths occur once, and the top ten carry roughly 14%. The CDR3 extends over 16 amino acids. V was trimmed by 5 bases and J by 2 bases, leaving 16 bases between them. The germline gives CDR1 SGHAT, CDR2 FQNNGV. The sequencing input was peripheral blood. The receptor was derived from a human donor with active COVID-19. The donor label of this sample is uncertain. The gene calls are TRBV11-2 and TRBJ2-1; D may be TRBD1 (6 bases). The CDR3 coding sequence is TGTGCCAGCAGCGAGGGGGTGGGGAACGCCTACAATGAGCAGTTCTTC. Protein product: CASSEGVGNAYNEQFF. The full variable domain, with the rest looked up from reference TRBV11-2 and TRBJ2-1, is EAGVAQSPRYKIIEKRQSVAFWCNPISGHATLYWYQQILGQGPKLLIQFQNNGVVDDSQLPKDRFSAERLKGVDSTLKIQPAKLEDSAVYLCASSEGVGNAYNEQFFGPGTRLTVL.